The 5 T cell receptor beta chains presented below share a single source sample, sequenced in a study of technical replicates of blood from several donors. The table came from immunoSEQ multiplex PCR; TCRdb's copy has only in-frame clones and leaves some out. The data hold tens of thousands of clones, with 87% observed a single time. Sequenced material: PBMCs. The receptors shown here come from a human donor in good health. Some clones in this sample may be carry-over from other donors' samples.

The chain recombines TRBV6-1 with TRBJ2-5; the match to TRBD2 covers 7 bases. CDR1 and CDR2 from the germline V gene are MNHNS and SASEGT. The J segment lost 3 bases and the V segment lost 2 bases, leaving 6 bases of the junction unmatched. There are 15 residues in the CDR3. CDR3 coding DNA: TGTGCCAGCAGTGAACTGTGGCGGGGGAAAGAGACCCAGTACTTC. This encodes CASSELWRGKETQYF.

For the CDR3, the DNA is TGTGCCAGCAGCCCCCGAGATAGCAATCAGCCCCAGCATTTT. Encoded protein: CASSPRDSNQPQHF. This chain uses TRBV7-9 with TRBJ1-5; no clear D gene. Trimming removed 5 bases at V and 0 bases at J, with 8 bases between. There are 14 residues in the CDR3. Germline assignment: CDR1 SEHNR and CDR2 FQNEAQ (reference sequence). The full variable domain, with the rest looked up from reference TRBV7-9 and TRBJ1-5, is DTGVSQNPRHKITKRGQNVTFRCDPISEHNRLYWYRQTLGQGPEFLTYFQNEAQLEKSRLLSDRFSAERPKGSFSTLEIQRTEQGDSAMYLCASSPRDSNQPQHFGDGTRLSIL.

This rearrangement joins TRBV9 to TRBJ2-5; no firm D call. The CDR3 has 15 amino acids. Trimming stripped 4 bases from V and 2 bases from J, with 15 bases between. Germline CDR1 and CDR2: SGDLS and YYNGEE. The CDR3 DNA follows: TGTGCCAGCAGCAAAGAGGTAGGATGGCAAGAGACCCAGTACTTC. It specifies CASSKEVGWQETQYF.

The genes are TRBV5-1 and TRBJ2-1; 12 bases map to TRBD2. V was clipped by 2 bases and J by 6 bases; unmatched bases: 3. The germline V gene has CDR1 SGHRS and CDR2 YFSETQ. The CDR3 consists of 15 residues. The CDR3: CASSFTSGGINEQFF. The CDR3 coding sequence is TGCGCCAGCAGCTTCACTAGCGGGGGGATCAATGAGCAGTTCTTC.

V and J are TRBV29-1 and TRBJ1-1; D is unclear. The CDR3 has 12 amino acids. Germline CDR1 is SQVTM and CDR2 is ANQGSEA. The V gene lost 8 bases and the J gene lost 4 bases, with 14 bases spanning the gap. CDR3 sequence reads: CSLSPSGTEAFF. The CDR3 DNA sequence: TGCAGCCTTAGTCCCTCCGGCACTGAAGCTTTCTTT.